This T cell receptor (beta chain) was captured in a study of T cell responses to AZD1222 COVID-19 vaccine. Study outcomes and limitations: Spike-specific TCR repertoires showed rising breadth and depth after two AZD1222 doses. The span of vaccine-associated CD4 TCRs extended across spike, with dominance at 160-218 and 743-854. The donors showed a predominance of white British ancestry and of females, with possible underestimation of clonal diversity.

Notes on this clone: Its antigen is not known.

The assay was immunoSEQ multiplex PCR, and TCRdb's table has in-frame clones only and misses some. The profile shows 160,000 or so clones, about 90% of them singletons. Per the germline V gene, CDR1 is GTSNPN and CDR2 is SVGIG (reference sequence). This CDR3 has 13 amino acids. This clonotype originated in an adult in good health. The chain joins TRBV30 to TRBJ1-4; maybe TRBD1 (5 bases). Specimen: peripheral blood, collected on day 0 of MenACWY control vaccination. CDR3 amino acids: CAALGDADEKLFF. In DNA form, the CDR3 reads TGTGCGGCCCTTGGGGACGCGGATGAAAAACTGTTTTTT.